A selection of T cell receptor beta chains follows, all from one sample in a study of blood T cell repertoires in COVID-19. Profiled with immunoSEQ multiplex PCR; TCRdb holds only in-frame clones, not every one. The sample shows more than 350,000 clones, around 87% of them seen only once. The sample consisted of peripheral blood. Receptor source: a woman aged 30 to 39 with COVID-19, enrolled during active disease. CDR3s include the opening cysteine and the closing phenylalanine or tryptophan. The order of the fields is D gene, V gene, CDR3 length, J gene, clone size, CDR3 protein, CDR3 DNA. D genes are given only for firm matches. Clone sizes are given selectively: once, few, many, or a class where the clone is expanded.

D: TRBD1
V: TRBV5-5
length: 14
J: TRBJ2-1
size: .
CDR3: CASSFTTGGNEQFF
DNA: TGTGCCAGCAGCTTTACGACAGGGGGCAATGAGCAGTTCTTC

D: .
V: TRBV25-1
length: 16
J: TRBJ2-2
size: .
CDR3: CASSTAGRIFTGELFF
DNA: TGTGCCAGCAGCACGGCGGGACGGATATTCACCGGGGAGCTGTTTTTT

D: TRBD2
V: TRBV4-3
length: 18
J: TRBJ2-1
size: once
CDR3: CASSQDPGLAGGNNEQFF
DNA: TGCGCCAGCAGCCAAGATCCAGGACTAGCGGGGGGAAACAATGAGCAGTTCTTC

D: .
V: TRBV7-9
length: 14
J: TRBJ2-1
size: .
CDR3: CASSFGRYYNEQFF
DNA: TGTGCCAGCAGCTTTGGCAGGTACTACAATGAGCAGTTCTTC

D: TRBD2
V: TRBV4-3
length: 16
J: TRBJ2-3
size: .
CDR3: CASSAAWGGGTDTQYF
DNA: TGCGCCAGCAGCGCGGCATGGGGGGGTGGCACAGATACGCAGTATTTT

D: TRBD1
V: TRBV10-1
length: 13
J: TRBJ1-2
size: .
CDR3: CASSLDRGDGYTF
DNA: TGCGCCAGCAGTCTGGACAGGGGGGATGGCTACACCTTC

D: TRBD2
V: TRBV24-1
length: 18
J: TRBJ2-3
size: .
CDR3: CATRGPGTSGSVTDTQYF
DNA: TGTGCCACCAGAGGTCCCGGGACTAGCGGGAGTGTGACAGATACGCAGTATTTT

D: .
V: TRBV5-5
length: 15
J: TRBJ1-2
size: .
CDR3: CASSRTPIGGYGYTF
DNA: TGTGCCAGCAGCCGAACGCCCATCGGGGGGTATGGCTACACCTTC

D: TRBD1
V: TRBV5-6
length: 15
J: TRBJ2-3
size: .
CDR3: CASSLVDRGADTQYF
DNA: TGTGCCAGCAGCTTGGTGGACAGGGGCGCAGATACGCAGTATTTT

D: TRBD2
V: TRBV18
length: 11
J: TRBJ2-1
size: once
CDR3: CASSPREGWFF
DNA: TGTGCCAGCTCACCGCGGGAGGGGTGGTTCTTC

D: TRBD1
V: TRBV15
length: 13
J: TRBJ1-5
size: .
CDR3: CATSTKGGQPQHF
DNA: TGTGCCACCAGCACAAAAGGGGGCCAGCCCCAGCATTTT

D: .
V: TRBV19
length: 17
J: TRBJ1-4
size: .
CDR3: CASSILLGRSGNEKLFF
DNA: TGTGCCAGTAGTATTTTGCTTGGGAGGAGCGGAAATGAAAAACTGTTTTTT

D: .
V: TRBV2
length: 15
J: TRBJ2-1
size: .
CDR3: CASSGRTSYHNEQFF
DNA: TGTGCCAGCAGTGGACGAACTAGTTACCACAATGAGCAGTTCTTC

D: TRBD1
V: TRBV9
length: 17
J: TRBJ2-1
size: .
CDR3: CASSADPPGQVLNEQFF
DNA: TGTGCCAGCAGCGCAGACCCCCCGGGACAGGTCCTGAATGAGCAGTTCTTC

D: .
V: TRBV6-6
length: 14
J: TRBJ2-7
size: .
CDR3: CASVGQLSSYEQYF
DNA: TGTGCCAGCGTGGGGCAGCTGAGCTCCTACGAGCAGTACTTC

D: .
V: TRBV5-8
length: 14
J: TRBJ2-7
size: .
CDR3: CASSPYRTDDEQYF
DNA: TGTGCCAGCAGCCCCTACAGGACAGACGACGAGCAGTACTTC

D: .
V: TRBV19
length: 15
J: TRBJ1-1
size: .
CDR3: CASSPAPPAATEAFF
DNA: TGTGCCAGTAGTCCAGCCCCCCCTGCGGCGACTGAAGCTTTCTTT

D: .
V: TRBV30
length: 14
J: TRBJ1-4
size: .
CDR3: CAWRQRATNEKLFF
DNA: TGTGCCTGGAGACAGAGAGCAACTAATGAAAAACTGTTTTTT

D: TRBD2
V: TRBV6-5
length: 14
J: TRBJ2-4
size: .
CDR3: CASRPRGGQNIQYF
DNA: TGTGCCAGCAGGCCCCGGGGGGGGCAAAACATTCAGTACTTC

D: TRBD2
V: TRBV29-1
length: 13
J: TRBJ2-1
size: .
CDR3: CSGGLAGGNEQFF
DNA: TGCAGCGGGGGACTAGCGGGTGGTAATGAGCAGTTCTTC

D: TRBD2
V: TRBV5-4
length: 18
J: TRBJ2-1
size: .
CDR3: CASSLGPTSGTSWDEQFF
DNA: TGTGCCAGCAGCTTGGGGCCGACTAGCGGGACCTCTTGGGACGAGCAGTTCTTC

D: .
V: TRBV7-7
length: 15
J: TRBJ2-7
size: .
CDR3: CASSRGTDSSYEQYF
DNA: TGTGCTAGCAGCCGGGGGACTGATAGCTCCTACGAGCAGTACTTC

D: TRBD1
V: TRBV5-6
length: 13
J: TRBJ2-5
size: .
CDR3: CASSLDRVATQYF
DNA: TGTGCCAGCAGCCTTGACAGGGTTGCGACCCAGTACTTC

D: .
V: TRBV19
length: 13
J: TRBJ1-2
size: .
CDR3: CASSFGELGGYTF
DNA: TGTGCCAGTAGTTTCGGGGAGCTCGGAGGCTACACCTTC

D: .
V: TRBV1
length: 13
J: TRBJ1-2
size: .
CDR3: CTRETGDRGGYTF
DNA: TGCACCAGGGAGACAGGGGATAGGGGTGGCTACACCTTC

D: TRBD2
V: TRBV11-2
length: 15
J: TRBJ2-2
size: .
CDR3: CASSWREGNTGELFF
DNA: TGTGCCAGCAGCTGGAGGGAGGGGAACACCGGGGAGCTGTTTTTT

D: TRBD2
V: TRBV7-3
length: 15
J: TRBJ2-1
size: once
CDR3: CASRRTSGTYNEQFF
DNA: TGTGCCAGCAGAAGGACTAGCGGGACGTACAATGAGCAGTTCTTC

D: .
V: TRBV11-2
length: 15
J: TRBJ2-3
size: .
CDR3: CASSLNYRRTDTQYF
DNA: TGTGCCAGCAGCTTAAACTACCGCCGCACAGATACGCAGTATTTT

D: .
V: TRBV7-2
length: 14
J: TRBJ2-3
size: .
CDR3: CASSFSGRADTQYF
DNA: TGTGCCAGCAGCTTTTCTGGGCGAGCAGATACGCAGTATTTT

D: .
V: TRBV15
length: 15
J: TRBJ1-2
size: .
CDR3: CATSRERRVSAGYTF
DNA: TGTGCCACCAGCAGAGAACGCCGGGTTTCAGCCGGCTACACCTTC

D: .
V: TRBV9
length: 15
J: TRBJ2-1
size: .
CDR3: CASSPRFGSYNEQFF
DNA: TGTGCCAGCAGCCCTCGTTTCGGTTCCTACAATGAGCAGTTCTTC

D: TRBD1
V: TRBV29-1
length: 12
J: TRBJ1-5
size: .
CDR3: CSNGTGDRPQHF
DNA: TGCAGCAACGGGACAGGGGACCGGCCCCAGCATTTT

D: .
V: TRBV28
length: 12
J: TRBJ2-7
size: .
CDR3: CASSFPGYEQYF
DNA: TGTGCCAGCAGTTTCCCCGGCTACGAGCAGTACTTC

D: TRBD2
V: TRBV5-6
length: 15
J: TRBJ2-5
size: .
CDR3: CASSQLAGVKETQYF
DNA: TGTGCCAGCAGCCAACTAGCGGGCGTAAAAGAGACCCAGTACTTC

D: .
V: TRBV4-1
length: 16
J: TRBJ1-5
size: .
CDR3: CASSQDVTGPDQPQHF
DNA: TGCGCCAGCAGCCAAGATGTAACAGGGCCGGATCAGCCCCAGCATTTT

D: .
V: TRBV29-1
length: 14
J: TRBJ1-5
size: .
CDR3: CSVVGGEGNQPQHF
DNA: TGCAGCGTTGTTGGGGGCGAGGGCAATCAGCCCCAGCATTTT

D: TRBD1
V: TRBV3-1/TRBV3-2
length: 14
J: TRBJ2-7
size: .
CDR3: CASSQAGTGNEQYF
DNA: TGTGCCAGCAGCCAAGCCGGGACAGGCAACGAGCAGTACTTC

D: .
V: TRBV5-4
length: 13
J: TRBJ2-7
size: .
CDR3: CASSFGSSYEQYF
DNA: TGTGCCAGCAGCTTTGGCAGCTCCTACGAGCAGTACTTC

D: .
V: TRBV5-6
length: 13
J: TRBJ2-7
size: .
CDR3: CASSSRGLPEQYF
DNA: TGTGCCAGCAGCTCCAGAGGGCTCCCCGAGCAGTACTTC

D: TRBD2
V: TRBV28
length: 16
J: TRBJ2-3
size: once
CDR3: CASSLVAGGGTDTQYF
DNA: TGTGCCAGCAGTTTAGTGGCGGGAGGGGGCACAGATACGCAGTATTTT

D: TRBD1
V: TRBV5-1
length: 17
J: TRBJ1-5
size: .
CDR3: CASSLGPGTDFNQPQHF
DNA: TGCGCCAGCAGCTTGGGTCCCGGGACAGACTTCAATCAGCCCCAGCATTTT

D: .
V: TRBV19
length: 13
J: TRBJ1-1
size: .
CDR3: CASSMGGSTEAFF
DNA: TGTGCCAGTAGTATGGGGGGGTCCACTGAAGCTTTCTTT

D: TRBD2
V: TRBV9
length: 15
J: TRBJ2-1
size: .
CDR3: CASSPSGRAYNEQFF
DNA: TGTGCCAGCAGCCCCAGCGGGAGGGCCTACAATGAGCAGTTCTTC

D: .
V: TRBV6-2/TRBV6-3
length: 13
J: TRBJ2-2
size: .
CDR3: CASSYRGTRELFF
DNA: TGTGCCAGCAGTTACAGGGGCACCAGGGAGCTGTTTTTT

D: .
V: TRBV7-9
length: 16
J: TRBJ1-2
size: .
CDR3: CASSPNPGWAAYGYTF
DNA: TGTGCCAGCAGCCCCAATCCGGGATGGGCCGCCTATGGCTACACCTTC

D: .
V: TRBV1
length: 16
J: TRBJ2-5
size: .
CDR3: CTSSPSRLAGVETQYF
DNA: TGCACCAGCAGCCCCAGTCGCCTAGCGGGAGTGGAGACCCAGTACTTC

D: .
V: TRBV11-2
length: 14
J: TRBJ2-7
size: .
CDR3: CASSAGLVGYEQYF
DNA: TGTGCCAGCAGCGCAGGACTGGTGGGCTACGAGCAGTACTTC

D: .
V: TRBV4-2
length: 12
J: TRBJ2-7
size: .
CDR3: CASSQGGYEQYF
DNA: TGTGCCAGCAGCCAAGGAGGGTACGAGCAGTACTTC

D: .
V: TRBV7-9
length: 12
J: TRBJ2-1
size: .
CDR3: CASSLGYRAQFF
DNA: TGTGCCAGCAGCTTAGGGTACAGAGCGCAGTTCTTC

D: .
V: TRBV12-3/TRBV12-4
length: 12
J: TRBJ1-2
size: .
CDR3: CASRSRGDGYTF
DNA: TGTGCCAGCAGATCGCGGGGGGATGGCTACACCTTC

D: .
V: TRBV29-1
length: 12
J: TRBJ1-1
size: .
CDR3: CSAEAGGPEAFF
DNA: TGCAGCGCTGAGGCGGGGGGTCCTGAAGCTTTCTTT

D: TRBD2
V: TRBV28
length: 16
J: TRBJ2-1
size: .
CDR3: CASSPIGREYNNEQFF
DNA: TGTGCCAGCAGTCCAATCGGGCGGGAGTATAACAATGAGCAGTTCTTC

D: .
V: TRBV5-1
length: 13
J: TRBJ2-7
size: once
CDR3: CASSLAEGVRQYF
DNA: TGCGCCAGCAGCTTGGCCGAGGGAGTGCGGCAGTACTTC

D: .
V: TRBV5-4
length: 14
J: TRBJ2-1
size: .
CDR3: CASSLRGTYNEQFF
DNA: TGTGCCAGCAGCTTGCGAGGGACCTACAATGAGCAGTTCTTC

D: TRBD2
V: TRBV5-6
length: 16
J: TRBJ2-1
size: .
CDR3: CASSLGLADNKGEQFF
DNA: TGTGCCAGCAGCTTGGGACTAGCGGACAATAAGGGTGAGCAGTTCTTC

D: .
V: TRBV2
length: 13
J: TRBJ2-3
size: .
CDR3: CASSEAGTDTQYF
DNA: TGTGCCAGCAGTGAGGCGGGGACAGATACGCAGTATTTT

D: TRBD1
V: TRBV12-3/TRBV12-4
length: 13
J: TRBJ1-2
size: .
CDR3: CASSSTGSYGYTF
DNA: TGTGCCAGCAGTTCGACAGGGAGCTATGGCTACACCTTC

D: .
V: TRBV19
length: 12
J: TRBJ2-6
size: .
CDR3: CASSEGTNVLTF
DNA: TGTGCCAGTAGTGAGGGTACCAACGTCCTGACTTTC